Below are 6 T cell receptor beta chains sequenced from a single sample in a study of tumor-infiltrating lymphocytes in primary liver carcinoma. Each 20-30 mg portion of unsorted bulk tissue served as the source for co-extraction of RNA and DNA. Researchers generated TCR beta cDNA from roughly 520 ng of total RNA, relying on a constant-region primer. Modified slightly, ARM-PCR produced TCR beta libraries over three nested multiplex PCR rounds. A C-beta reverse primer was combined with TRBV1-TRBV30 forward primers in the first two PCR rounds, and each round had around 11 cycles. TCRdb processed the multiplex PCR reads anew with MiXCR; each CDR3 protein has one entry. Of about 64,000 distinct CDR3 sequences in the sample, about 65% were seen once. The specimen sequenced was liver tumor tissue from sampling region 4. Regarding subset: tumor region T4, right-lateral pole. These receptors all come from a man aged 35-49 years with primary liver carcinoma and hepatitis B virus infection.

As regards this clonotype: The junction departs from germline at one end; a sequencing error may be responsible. The chain's CDR3 is CASGRLAGVQDTQCF. The CDR3 nucleotides read TGTGCCAGCGGTAGACTAGCGGGAGTCCAAGATACGCAGTGTTTT. The chain uses TRBV6-2 or TRBV6-3 and TRBJ2-3; 12 nucleotides line up with TRBD2. Germline CDR1 reads MNHEY; CDR2 reads SVGEGT. The CDR3 has 15 residues.

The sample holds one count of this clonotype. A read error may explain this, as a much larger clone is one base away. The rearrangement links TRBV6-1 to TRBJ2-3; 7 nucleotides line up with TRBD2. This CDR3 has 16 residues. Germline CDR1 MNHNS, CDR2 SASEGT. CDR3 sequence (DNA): TGTGCCAGCAGTCAATTAGCGGGTTTAACCACAAATACGCAGTATTTT. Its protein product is CASSQLAGLTTNTQYF.

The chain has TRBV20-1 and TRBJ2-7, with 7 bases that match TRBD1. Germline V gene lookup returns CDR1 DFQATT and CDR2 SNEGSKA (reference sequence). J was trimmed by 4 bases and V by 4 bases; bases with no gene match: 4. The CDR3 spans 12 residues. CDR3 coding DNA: TGCAGTGCTACCGACAGGGAATACGAGCAGTACTTC. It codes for CSATDREYEQYF.

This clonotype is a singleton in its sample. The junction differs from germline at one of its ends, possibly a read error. In DNA, the CDR3 is TGTTCCAGCAGTTACCGTCTATCTGGGGCCAAAAACATTCAGTACTTC. Protein sequence: CSSSYRLSGAKNIQYF. The V gene is TRBV6-2 or TRBV6-3, the J gene TRBJ2-4; no reliable D call. The CDR3 has 16 residues. Germline V gene lookup returns CDR1 MNHEY and CDR2 SVGEGT.

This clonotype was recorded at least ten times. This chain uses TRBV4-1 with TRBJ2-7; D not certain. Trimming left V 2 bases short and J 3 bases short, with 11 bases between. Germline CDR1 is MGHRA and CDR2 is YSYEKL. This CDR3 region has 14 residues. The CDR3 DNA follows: TGCGCCAGCAGCCAATCAAACCAGATCTACGAGCAGTACTTC. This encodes CASSQSNQIYEQYF.

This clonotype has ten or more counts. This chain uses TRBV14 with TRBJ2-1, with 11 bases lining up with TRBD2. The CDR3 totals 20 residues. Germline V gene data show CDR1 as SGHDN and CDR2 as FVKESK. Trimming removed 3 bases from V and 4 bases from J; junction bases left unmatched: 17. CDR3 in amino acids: CASSHNPGTSGGKKYNEQFF. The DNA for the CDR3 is TGTGCCAGCAGCCATAACCCGGGGACTAGCGGAGGTAAAAAGTACAATGAGCAGTTCTTC.